This T cell receptor (beta chain) derives from a study of breast tumors, draining lymph nodes, adjacent tissues listed by TCRdb under 2016. Study-level background: TCR beta repertoires were compared across tumor, adjacent nontumor tissue and axillary lymph nodes obtained from breast cancer patients. In human breast cancer, the study set out to evaluate how tumor, surrounding tissue and draining lymph node repertoires relate to one another and whether T cells may move between these sites.

With respect to this clonotype: No cognate antigen has been identified for it. No base-level quality is on record; no much larger clone is a single base apart.

General findings and caveats noted by the study authors: Rather than being directly demonstrated, the conclusion that tumor T cells originate in lymph nodes was presented as consistent with a hypothesis. In luminal-like breast cancer, tumor and nontumor tissue repertoires resembled each other significantly more than in basal-like breast cancer. A scenario in which most tumor T cells derive from the lymph node and then expand within tumor tissue was judged to be consistent with the data. T-cell repertoire diversity in tumors was found to be lower than in lymph nodes but higher than in nontumor tissue, and preferential V and J gene usage was observed.

These reads were obtained on an Illumina HiSeq 2000. TCR beta chain libraries were generated through multiplex PCR amplification. The amplified TCR beta chain products were analyzed by high-throughput sequencing. TCRdb applied fastp at Q25 and MiXCR to the public reads, then kept only in-frame beta chains. Every CDR3 protein is listed once, alongside the most common genes and DNA of its rows. This sample has a few hundred thousand distinct CDR3 sequences in its table, and roughly a third of those were observed once. The ten top clones hold over 3.5% of the sample. V and J lose 5 bases and 8 bases, and a span of 16 bases separates them. The CDR3 starts with the cysteine, ends with the phenylalanine, and has 14 residues. The DNA shown is the 42-base CDR3, in frame from base 1. For CDR1 and CDR2, the germline V gene lists MNHEY and SVGEGT. The axillary draining lymph nodes of breast cancer patients were the source of the lymph node samples.

The receptor was isolated from a female donor with breast cancer. Some clones in this sample may be carry-over from other donors' samples. The sequence links TRBV6-2 or TRBV6-3 to TRBJ2-1, with the D call perhaps TRBD1 or TRBD2, as 6 bases match in each case. The sequenced sample was axillary lymph node tissue. This receptor carries the CDR3 CASSQRVGGDEQFF. The sequenced DNA: TGTGCCAGCAGTCAAAGAGTCGGGGGCGATGAGCAGTTCTTC.